Included here is one T cell receptor (beta chain) sequence, with context. Its specificity is not known. This entry comes from a study of CXCR3-negative and CXCR3-positive naive CD8 T cells. The CDR3 is 14 residues long. Per the germline V gene, CDR1 is MDHEN and CDR2 is SYDVKM. Naive CD8+ T cells showed a CD45RO-CCR7+CD27+CD95- phenotype. The libraries of TRB cDNA were prepared using 5' RACE with UMI labels. TCRdb reprocessed the 5' RACE reads and keeps a single row for each CDR3 protein, giving no DNA. This table holds 90,000 to 100,000 distinct CDR3 sequences. Study-wide findings and caveats: Diversity in memory CD8+ cells fell much lower than the comparably high levels seen in both naive subsets. TCR strength was inferred from TRB CDR3 properties, while surface CD5 was comparable between naive subsets.

The receptor was derived from a human donor in good health. Some clones in this sample may be carry-over from other donors' samples. Sequenced material: naive CXCR3- CD8+ T cells from blood. The subset is: CD45RO-CCR7+CD27+CD95- naive CD8+ T cells lacking CXCR3 (TNR3-). V usage is TRBV28 and J usage is TRBJ2-3; TCRdb lists TRBD2, though no DNA is available to test this call. This CDR3 reads CASSGGSNTDTQYF.